Listed below are T cell receptor beta chains from one sample, sequenced in a study of T cells in Graves' hyperthyroidism and ophthalmopathy. TCRdb used MiXCR to reprocess the multiplex PCR reads, holding one entry per CDR3 protein. The sample lists 300,000 to 450,000 distinct CDR3 sequences, about 15% occurring once. Sequencing was done on a sample of blood. The source of these receptors is a woman aged 55-70 years with Graves' hyperthyroidism. Each CDR3 is given without its conserved first and last residue.

>14|TRBV5-1|TRBJ2-1
ASRLGTSGIRGEQF
>12|TRBV5-1|TRBJ2-7
ASRPWTGSYEQY
>15|TRBV28|TRBJ2-3
ASSAQTGRPSTDTQY
>15|TRBV7-9|TRBJ2-1
ASSPQTSGSSYNEQF
>12|TRBV24-1|TRBJ2-7
ATSRHPGAGEQY
>13|TRBV6-1|TRBJ2-3
ASSEIARFTDTQY
>12|TRBV5-1|TRBJ2-3
ASSPPGGGDTQY
>16|TRBV20-1|TRBJ2-3
SARDRRPGRIPRNTQY
>12|TRBV24-1|TRBJ2-4
ATSDRGGANIQY
>13|TRBV28|TRBJ1-4
ASSPGGTANEKLF
>14|TRBV7-6|TRBJ2-1
ASSLAGTSGQDEQF
>13|TRBV2|TRBJ2-1
ASSEGRQSYNEQF
>11|TRBV7-8|TRBJ2-2
ASSGRRAGELF
>14|TRBV7-2|TRBJ1-1
ASSLALRGAESEAF
>12|TRBV11-3|TRBJ2-1
ASSLRTGRGEQF
>11|TRBV5-1|TRBJ1-2
ASSLELYYGYT
>11|TRBV6-1|TRBJ1-1
ASSETGPTEAF
>15|TRBV2|TRBJ2-7
ASSLWGRGTNSYEQY
>12|TRBV6-1|TRBJ2-7
ASRPFDRAYEQY